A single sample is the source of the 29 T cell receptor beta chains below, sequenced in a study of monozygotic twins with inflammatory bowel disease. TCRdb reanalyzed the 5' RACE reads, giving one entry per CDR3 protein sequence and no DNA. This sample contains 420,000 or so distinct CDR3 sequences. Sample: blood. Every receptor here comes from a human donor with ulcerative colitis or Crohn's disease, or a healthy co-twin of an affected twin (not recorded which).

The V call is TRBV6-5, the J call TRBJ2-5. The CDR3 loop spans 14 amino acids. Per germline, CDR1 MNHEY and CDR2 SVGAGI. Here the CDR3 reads CASSYSMWVETQYF.

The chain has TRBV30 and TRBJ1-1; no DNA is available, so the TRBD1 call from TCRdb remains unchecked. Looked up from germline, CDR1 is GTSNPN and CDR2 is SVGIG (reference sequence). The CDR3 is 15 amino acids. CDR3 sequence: CACLPRQGRLTEAFF.

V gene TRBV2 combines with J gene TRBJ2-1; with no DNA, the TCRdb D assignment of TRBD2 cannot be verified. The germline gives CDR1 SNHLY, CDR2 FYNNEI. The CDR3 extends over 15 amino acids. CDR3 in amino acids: CASRGSGSKLNEQFF.

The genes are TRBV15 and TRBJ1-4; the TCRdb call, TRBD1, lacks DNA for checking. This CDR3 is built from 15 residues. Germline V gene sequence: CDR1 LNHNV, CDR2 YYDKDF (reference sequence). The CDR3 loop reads CATSREQGVGEKLFF.

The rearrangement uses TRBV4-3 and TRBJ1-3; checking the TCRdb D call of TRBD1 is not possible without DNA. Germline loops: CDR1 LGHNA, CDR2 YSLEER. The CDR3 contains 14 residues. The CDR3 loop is CASSRTGRGDTIYF.

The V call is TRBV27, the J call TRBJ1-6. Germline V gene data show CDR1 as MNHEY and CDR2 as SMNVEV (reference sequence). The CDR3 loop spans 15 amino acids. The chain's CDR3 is CASREGKGYNSPLHF.

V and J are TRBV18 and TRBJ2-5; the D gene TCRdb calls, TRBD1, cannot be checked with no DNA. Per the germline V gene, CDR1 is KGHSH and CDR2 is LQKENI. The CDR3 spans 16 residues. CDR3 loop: CASSSLQVPGRETQYF.

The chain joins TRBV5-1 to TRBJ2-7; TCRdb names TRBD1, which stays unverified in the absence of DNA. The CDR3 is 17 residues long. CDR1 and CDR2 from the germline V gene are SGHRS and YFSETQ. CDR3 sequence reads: CASSLAHGTGVSYEQYF.

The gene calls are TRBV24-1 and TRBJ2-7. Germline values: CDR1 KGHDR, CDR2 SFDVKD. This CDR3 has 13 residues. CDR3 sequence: CATSDRGGGEQYF.

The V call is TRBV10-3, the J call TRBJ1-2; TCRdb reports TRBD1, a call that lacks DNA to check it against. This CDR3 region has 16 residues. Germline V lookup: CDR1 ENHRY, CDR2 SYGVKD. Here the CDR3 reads CAISESVTGTNYGYTF.

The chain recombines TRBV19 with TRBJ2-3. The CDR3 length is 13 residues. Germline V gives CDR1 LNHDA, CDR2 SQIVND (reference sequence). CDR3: CASSPYRTDTQYF. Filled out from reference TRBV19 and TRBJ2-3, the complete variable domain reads DGGITQSPKYLFRKEGQNVTLSCEQNLNHDAMYWYRQDPGQGLRLIYYSQIVNDFQKGDIAEGYSVSREKKESFPLTVTSAQKNPTAFYLCASSPYRTDTQYFGPGTRLTVL.

CDR3 amino acids: CASSVQGARDQYEQYF. The genes are TRBV12-3 or TRBV12-4 and TRBJ2-7; checking the TCRdb D call of TRBD1 is not possible without DNA. The CDR3 is made up of 16 amino acids.

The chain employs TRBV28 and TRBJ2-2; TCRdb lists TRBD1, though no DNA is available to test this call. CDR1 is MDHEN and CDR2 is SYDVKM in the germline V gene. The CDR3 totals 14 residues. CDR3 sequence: CASSSPAARGELFF. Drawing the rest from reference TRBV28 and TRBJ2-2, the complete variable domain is DVKVTQSSRYLVKRTGEKVFLECVQDMDHENMFWYRQDPGLGLRLIYFSYDVKMKEKGDIPEGYSVSREKKERFSLILESASTNQTSMYLCASSSPAARGELFFGEGSRLTVL.

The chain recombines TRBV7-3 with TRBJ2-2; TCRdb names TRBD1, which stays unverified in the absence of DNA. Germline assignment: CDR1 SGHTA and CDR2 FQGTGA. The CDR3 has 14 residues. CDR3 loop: CASSRDGLSGELFF.

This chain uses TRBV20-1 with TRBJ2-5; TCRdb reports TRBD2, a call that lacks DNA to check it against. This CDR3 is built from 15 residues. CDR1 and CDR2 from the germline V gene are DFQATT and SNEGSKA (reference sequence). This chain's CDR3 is CSGGDYFSDEETQYF.

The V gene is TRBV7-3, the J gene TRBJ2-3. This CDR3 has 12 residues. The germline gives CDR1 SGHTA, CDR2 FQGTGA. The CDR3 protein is CASSSTSDTQYF. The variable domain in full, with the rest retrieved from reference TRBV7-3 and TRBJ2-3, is GAGVSQTPSNKVTEKGKYVELRCDPISGHTALYWYRQSLGQGPEFLIYFQGTGAADDSGLPNDRFFAVRPEGSVSTLKIQRTERGDSAVYLCASSSTSDTQYFGPGTRLTVL.

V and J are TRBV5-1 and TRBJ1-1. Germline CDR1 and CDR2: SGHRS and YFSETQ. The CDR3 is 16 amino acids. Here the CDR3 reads CASSLVPPGTYTEAFF.

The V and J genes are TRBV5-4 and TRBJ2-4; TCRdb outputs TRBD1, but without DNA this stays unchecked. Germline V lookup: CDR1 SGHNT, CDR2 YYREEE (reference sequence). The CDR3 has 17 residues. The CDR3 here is CASSQKTRGAGGNIQYF.

CDR3 protein: CASRGGPKETQYF. The V and J genes are TRBV27 and TRBJ2-5; with no DNA, the TCRdb D assignment of TRBD1 cannot be verified. CDR1 is MNHEY and CDR2 is SMNVEV in the germline V gene (reference sequence). This CDR3 is built from 13 residues.

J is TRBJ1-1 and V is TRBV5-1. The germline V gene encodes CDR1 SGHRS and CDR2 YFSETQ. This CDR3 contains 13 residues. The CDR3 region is CASSLELNTEAFF.

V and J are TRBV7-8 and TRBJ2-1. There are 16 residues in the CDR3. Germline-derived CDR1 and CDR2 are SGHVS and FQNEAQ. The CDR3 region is CASSLARNNVYNEQFF.

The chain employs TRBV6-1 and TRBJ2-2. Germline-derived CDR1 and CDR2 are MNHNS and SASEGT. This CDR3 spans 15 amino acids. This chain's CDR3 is CASSLADGVTGELFF.

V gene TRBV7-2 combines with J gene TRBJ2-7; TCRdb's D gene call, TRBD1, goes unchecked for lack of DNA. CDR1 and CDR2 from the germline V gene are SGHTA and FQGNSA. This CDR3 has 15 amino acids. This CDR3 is CASRGGGGRVYEQYF. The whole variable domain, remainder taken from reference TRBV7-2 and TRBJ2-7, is GAGVSQSPSNKVTEKGKDVELRCDPISGHTALYWYRQSLGQGLEFLIYFQGNSAPDKSGLPSDRFSAERTGGSVSTLTIQRTQQEDSAVYLCASRGGGGRVYEQYFGPGTRLTVT.

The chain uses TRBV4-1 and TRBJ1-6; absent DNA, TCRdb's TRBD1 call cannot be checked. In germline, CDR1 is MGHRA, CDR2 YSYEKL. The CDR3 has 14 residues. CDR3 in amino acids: CASSQGEGRSPLHF.

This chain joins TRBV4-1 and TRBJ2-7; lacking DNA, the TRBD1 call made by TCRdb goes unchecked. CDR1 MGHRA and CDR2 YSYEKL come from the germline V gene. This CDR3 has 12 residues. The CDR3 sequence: CASSPPDREQYF.

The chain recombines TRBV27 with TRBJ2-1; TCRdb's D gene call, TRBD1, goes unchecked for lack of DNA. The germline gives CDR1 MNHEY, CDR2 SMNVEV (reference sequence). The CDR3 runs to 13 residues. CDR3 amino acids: CASSLSGTNEQFF.

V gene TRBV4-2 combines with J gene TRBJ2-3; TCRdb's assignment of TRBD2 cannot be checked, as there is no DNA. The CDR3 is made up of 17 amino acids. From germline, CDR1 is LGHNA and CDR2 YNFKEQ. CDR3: CASSQGVSGVSTDTQYF.

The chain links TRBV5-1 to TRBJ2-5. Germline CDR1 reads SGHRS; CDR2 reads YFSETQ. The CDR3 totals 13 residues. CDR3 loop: CASSLGPPETQYF.

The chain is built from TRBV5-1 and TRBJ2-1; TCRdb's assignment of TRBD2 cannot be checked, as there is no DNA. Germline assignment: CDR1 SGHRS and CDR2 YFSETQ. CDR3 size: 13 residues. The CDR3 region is CASSGDYHNEQFF.